The 31 T cell receptor beta chains given below trace back to one sample, sequenced in a study of blood T cells in healthy people across ages. Then a second PCR, running roughly 7 to 11 cycles, was carried out with a sample-barcoded 5' primer and a J-beta primer mix. One entry per CDR3 protein results from TCRdb running MiXCR on the 5' RACE reads. In the table there are about 970,000 distinct CDR3 sequences, 51% of which are singletons. The specimen sequenced was blood. The receptors originated from a woman in her sixties or seventies in good health.

About this clonotype: The junction and the germline gene differ at one end; a read error may be behind it. V usage is TRBV20-1 and J usage is TRBJ1-6; D remains unclear. Looked up from germline, CDR1 is DFQATT and CDR2 is SNEGSKA (reference sequence). The CDR3 loop spans 15 amino acids. The CDR3 region is CSARDISDYISPLHF. The DNA for the CDR3 is TGCAGTGCTAGAGATATTAGCGACTATATTTCACCCCTCCACTTT.

This clonotype has only a few counts. The chain couples TRBV20-1 to TRBJ2-2; D is unresolved. V was pared by 6 bases and J by 5 bases, with 22 bases between. Looked up from germline, CDR1 is DFQATT and CDR2 is SNEGSKA (reference sequence). The CDR3 totals 16 residues. The CDR3 region is CSAESPNGPATGELFF. DNA of the CDR3: TGCAGTGCCGAATCGCCGAATGGCCCCGCGACCGGGGAGCTGTTTTTT.

The chain combines TRBV29-1 with TRBJ1-1; D is uncertain. The CDR3 spans 12 residues. V lost 8 bases to trimming and J lost 4 bases, with 14 bases between them. Germline V lookup: CDR1 SQVTM, CDR2 ANQGSEA. In DNA, the CDR3 is TGCAGCATAGGCTGGGGATCCACTGAAGCTTTCTTT. It codes for CSIGWGSTEAFF.

The genes are TRBV28 and TRBJ1-6; D call uncertain. V was cut by 7 bases and J by 3 bases, with 10 bases left in between. This CDR3 spans 14 amino acids. Germline CDR1 reads MDHEN; CDR2 reads SYDVKM. The CDR3 here is CASNPRDYNSPLHF. The CDR3 nucleotides read TGTGCCAGCAACCCACGGGACTATAATTCACCCCTCCACTTT.

The V and J genes are TRBV20-1 and TRBJ2-1; D gene uncertain. Trimming took 4 bases from V and 7 from J, leaving 11 bases between them. The CDR3 sequence is 12 residues long. Germline CDR1 reads DFQATT; CDR2 reads SNEGSKA (reference sequence). The CDR3 sequence is CSATLVGNEQFF. CDR3 in DNA: TGCAGTGCTACCCTAGTGGGGAATGAGCAGTTCTTC.

This clonotype was recorded at least ten times. The chain joins TRBV20-1 to TRBJ2-7; 9 positions agree with TRBD2. Unmatched junction bases numbered 10, after V lost 3 bases and J lost 4 bases. Germline V CDR1 and CDR2: DFQATT, SNEGSKA (reference sequence). There are 15 residues in the CDR3. The chain's CDR3 is CSASVGGLAWYEQYF. DNA of the CDR3: TGCAGTGCTAGTGTGGGGGGACTAGCCTGGTACGAGCAGTACTTC.

The chain's CDR3 is CASSAASSGGGYTF. In DNA form, the CDR3 reads TGTGCCAGCAGTGCAGCTTCATCAGGGGGTGGCTACACCTTC. The V and J genes are TRBV7-2 and TRBJ1-2; 7 positions agree with TRBD1. The CDR3 consists of 14 residues. Unmatched junction bases numbered 11, after V lost 6 bases and J lost 7 bases. The V gene's germline CDR1 is SGHTA and CDR2 FQGNSA.

The CDR3 DNA follows: TGTGCCAGCAGTTTTGGGTTCCTATCGGGGCAGTTCTTC. This translates into CASSFGFLSGQFF. The genes are TRBV12-3 or TRBV12-4 and TRBJ2-1; no clear D. V was pared by 3 bases and J by 12 bases, with 15 bases between. CDR3 length: 13 amino acids.

The rearrangement links TRBV12-3 or TRBV12-4 to TRBJ2-3; the D is unclear. This CDR3 comprises 14 residues. V was pared by 6 bases and J by 4 bases, with 14 bases between. The CDR3 nucleotides are TGTGCCAGCAGCGTCAGGACGAAGGCAGATACGCAGTATTTT. Translation gives CASSVRTKADTQYF.

This clonotype was observed a handful of times. The chain has TRBV20-1 and TRBJ1-4, with D possibly TRBD1 on 5 matching bases. The CDR3 covers 14 residues. Trimming left V 0 bases short and J 8 bases short, with 13 bases between. The V gene's germline CDR1 is DFQATT and CDR2 SNEGSKA (reference sequence). The CDR3 DNA reads as TGCAGTGCTAGAGATCTTTGGGAGGGGGAAAAACTGTTTTTT. This gives the protein CSARDLWEGEKLFF.

This clonotype has more than one count but fewer than ten. This chain joins TRBV29-1 and TRBJ1-1, with no clear D. The CDR3 spans 13 residues. Germline lookup yields CDR1 SQVTM and CDR2 ANQGSEA. V was pared by 7 bases and J by 1 base, with 13 bases between. The CDR3 coding sequence is TGCAGCGCCCTTACGTTTGAGAACACTGAAGCTTTCTTT. Translation: CSALTFENTEAFF.

The genes are TRBV6-2 or TRBV6-3 and TRBJ2-1, with unresolved D. V was clipped by 0 bases and J by 7 bases, with 16 bases between them. There are 16 residues in the CDR3. Germline lookup yields CDR1 MNHEY and CDR2 SVGEGT. The CDR3 sequence: CASSYSLRRTRNEQFF. The DNA for the CDR3 is TGTGCCAGCAGTTACTCTCTCCGACGAACTCGGAATGAGCAGTTCTTC.

The V gene is TRBV28, the J gene TRBJ2-4; possible D gene TRBD1, 5 bases. TRBJ2-7 explains the end of the DNA better; the J call may be wrong. Germline values: CDR1 MDHEN, CDR2 SYDVKM. This CDR3 contains 15 residues. The CDR3 nucleotides read TGTGCCAGCAGATTAGGAGCAGGGCTAGGTTACGAGCAGTACTTC. As protein: CASRLGAGLGYEQYF.

This chain's CDR3 is CASSQDFAGNTYEQYF. CDR3 sequence (DNA): TGTGCCAGCAGCCAAGATTTCGCCGGAAACACCTACGAGCAGTACTTC. The chain recombines TRBV3-1 with TRBJ2-7, with D unresolved. The germline gives CDR1 LGHDT, CDR2 YNNKEL (reference sequence). The CDR3 totals 16 residues. V was pared by 0 bases and J by 2 bases, with 14 bases between.

The rearrangement joins TRBV7-2 to TRBJ2-4, with TRBD2 identical over 10 bases. The end of the DNA fits TRBJ2-5 better, so the J call may be wrong. The CDR3 is 17 residues long. Germline V CDR1 and CDR2: SGHTA, FQGNSA. The CDR3 nucleotides are TGTGCCAGCAGCTCTGTAGCCCTAGCGGGGGTGGGAGAGACCCAGTACTTC. It is translated as CASSSVALAGVGETQYF.

The gene calls are TRBV20-1 and TRBJ2-5; 14 bases are shared with TRBD2. The CDR3 sequence is 19 residues long. Per the germline V gene, CDR1 is DFQATT and CDR2 is SNEGSKA (reference sequence). The ends lost 0 bases at V and 5 bases at J; junction bases unmatched: 14. The CDR3 loop is CSARDRVGLAGAGDETQYF. The CDR3 bases are TGCAGTGCTAGAGATAGGGTGGGACTAGCGGGAGCGGGTGACGAGACCCAGTACTTC.

The V gene is TRBV6-5, the J gene TRBJ2-1; 8 positions match TRBD1. The length of the CDR3 is 14 residues. After removal of 7 bases from V and 9 bases from J, the junction contained 11 bases not matched to a gene. Germline-derived CDR1 and CDR2 are MNHEY and SVGAGI. CDR3 sequence: CASTQRTGMGEQFF. The CDR3 bases are TGTGCCAGCACCCAGAGGACAGGGATGGGTGAGCAGTTCTTC.

The gene calls are TRBV28 and TRBJ2-4; 11 bases align to TRBD1. The V and J ends lost 7 bases and 13 bases, in that order; junction bases with no gene match: 18. Germline CDR1 reads MDHEN; CDR2 reads SYDVKM. The CDR3 is made up of 16 amino acids. This CDR3 reads CASTSRMGTGGTRQYF. The CDR3 region has the DNA TGTGCCAGCACCTCCAGGATGGGGACAGGGGGGACAAGGCAGTACTTC.

The chain links TRBV4-3 to TRBJ2-5; maybe TRBD2 (6 bases). Germline CDR1 and CDR2: LGHNA and YSLEER. Trimming removed 2 bases from V and 13 bases from J, with 17 bases in between. The CDR3 totals 13 residues. CDR3 DNA sequence: TGCGCCAGCAGCCAACTAGCGAACCCTATTGTGTACTTC. Protein: CASSQLANPIVYF.

The gene calls are TRBV15 and TRBJ2-1, with TRBD2 identical over 7 bases. The germline V gene encodes CDR1 LNHNV and CDR2 YYDKDF (reference sequence). The CDR3 runs to 18 residues. V lost 3 bases and J lost 4; bases outside the gene matches: 15. CDR3 sequence (DNA): TGTGCCACCAGCAGGACACCCGCGCGGGAGATTGCTTACAATGAGCAGTTCTTC. As protein: CATSRTPAREIAYNEQFF.

The chain carries TRBV4-3 and TRBJ2-7, with D perhaps being TRBD1 or TRBD2 (6 bases each). V shed 1 base and J shed 3 bases, with 13 bases lying between them. This CDR3 contains 15 residues. Germline-derived CDR1 and CDR2 are LGHNA and YSLEER. CDR3 sequence (DNA): TGCGCCAGCAGCCAAGCACTTGGGGGGCTCTACGAGCAGTACTTC. Its translation: CASSQALGGLYEQYF.

The gene calls are TRBV28 and TRBJ2-7; TRBD2 agrees at 10 bases. With V trimmed by 3 bases and J by 3 bases, 5 bases remained unmatched. Germline CDR1 MDHEN, CDR2 SYDVKM. The CDR3 consists of 15 residues. CDR3 bases: TGTGCCAGCAGTTTCTCTAGCGGGAGAATCTACGAGCAGTACTTC. Translated: CASSFSSGRIYEQYF.

This clonotype came up a few times. The chain links TRBV2 to TRBJ2-5; 7 bases are shared with TRBD2. CDR3 length equals 13 residues. The J segment lost 5 bases and the V segment lost 7 bases, leaving 7 bases of the junction unmatched. In germline, CDR1 is SNHLY, CDR2 FYNNEI. The CDR3 DNA follows: TGTGCCAGCATGGTCCGGGAGGCGGAGACCCAGTACTTC. It translates to CASMVREAETQYF. Based on the CDR3 plus reference TRBV2 and TRBJ2-5, the full variable domain is EPEVTQTPSHQVTQMGQEVILRCVPISNHLYFYWYRQILGQKVEFLVSFYNNEISEKSEIFDDQFSVERPDGSNFTLKIRSTKLEDSAMYFCASMVREAETQYFGPGTRLLVL.

In the case of this clonotype: At one of its ends the junction is not consistent with the germline gene, which may arise from a read error. The rearrangement joins TRBV12-3 or TRBV12-4 to TRBJ2-2; D possibly corresponds to TRBD2 (5 bases). This CDR3 is 11 amino acids long. CDR3 nucleotide sequence: TGCGCCAGCAGCTTGGGGAGAGAGCTGTTTTTT. This codes for CASSLGRELFF.

As concerns this clonotype: A read error may produce the germline difference seen at one junction end. The V call is TRBV7-6, the J call TRBJ2-5, with 8 bases that match TRBD2. The J call is uncertain, as TRBJ2-7 better fits the DNA end. The germline CDR1 and CDR2 sequences are SGHVS and FNYEAQ. This CDR3 region has 15 residues. The CDR3 region is CAGSLGAGGLSEQYF. CDR3 DNA: TGTGCCGGCAGCTTAGGGGCGGGAGGTCTCTCCGAGCAGTACTTC.

This chain uses TRBV12-3 or TRBV12-4 with TRBJ2-7; 7 bases are a match to TRBD2. The CDR3 contains 15 residues. V shed 1 base and J 0 bases; nucleotides not matched to a gene: 3. The CDR3 region is CASSLVRGISYEQYF. CDR3 nucleotides: TGTGCCAGCAGTTTAGTGCGGGGGATCTCCTACGAGCAGTACTTC.

This clonotype was seen a few times. The rearrangement links TRBV6-2 or TRBV6-3 to TRBJ2-7, with TRBD2 as a possible D gene (6 bases). The CDR3 contains 15 residues. Germline assignment: CDR1 MNHEY and CDR2 SVGEGT. Trimming took 7 bases from V and 4 from J, leaving 20 bases between them. CDR3 DNA: TGTGCCAGCACTCCCGGACCAGGACTATCTTACGAGCAGTACTTC. Protein sequence: CASTPGPGLSYEQYF.

This chain connects TRBV7-6 to TRBJ2-5; 11 nucleotides line up with TRBD2. With 2 bases clipped from V and 5 bases from J, the junction kept 13 bases outside the gene matches. The CDR3 contains 18 residues. Germline V gene sequence: CDR1 SGHVS, CDR2 FNYEAQ. The CDR3 region is CASSLNLASGRSMETQYF. The CDR3 DNA is TGTGCCAGCAGCTTAAACTTAGCTAGCGGGAGGAGTATGGAGACCCAGTACTTC.

The chain joins TRBV3-1 to TRBJ2-2; D remains ambiguous. The germline V and J ends were trimmed by 5 bases and 3 bases, with 10 bases remaining between them. The V gene's germline CDR1 is LGHDT and CDR2 YNNKEL (reference sequence). CDR3 length: 14 amino acids. CDR3 nucleotides: TGTGCCAGCAGCGTCCGGCCGCACACCGGGGAGCTGTTTTTT. Protein product: CASSVRPHTGELFF.

CDR3 loop: CASSPAWKGSYEQYF. The DNA for the CDR3 is TGTGCCAGCAGCCCAGCCTGGAAGGGATCCTACGAGCAGTACTTC. The chain uses TRBV12-3 or TRBV12-4 and TRBJ2-5; no reliable D call. The end of the DNA is better explained by TRBJ2-7, so the J call may be wrong. CDR3 length: 15 residues.

The gene calls are TRBV27 and TRBJ1-1; D is uncertain. Germline V lookup: CDR1 MNHEY, CDR2 SMNVEV (reference sequence). The V end was cut by 6 bases, the J end by 2 bases, with 13 bases between. This CDR3 contains 14 residues. This chain's CDR3 is CASRRREGNTEAFF. The CDR3 nucleotides are TGTGCCAGCAGGAGAAGAGAGGGAAACACTGAAGCTTTCTTT.